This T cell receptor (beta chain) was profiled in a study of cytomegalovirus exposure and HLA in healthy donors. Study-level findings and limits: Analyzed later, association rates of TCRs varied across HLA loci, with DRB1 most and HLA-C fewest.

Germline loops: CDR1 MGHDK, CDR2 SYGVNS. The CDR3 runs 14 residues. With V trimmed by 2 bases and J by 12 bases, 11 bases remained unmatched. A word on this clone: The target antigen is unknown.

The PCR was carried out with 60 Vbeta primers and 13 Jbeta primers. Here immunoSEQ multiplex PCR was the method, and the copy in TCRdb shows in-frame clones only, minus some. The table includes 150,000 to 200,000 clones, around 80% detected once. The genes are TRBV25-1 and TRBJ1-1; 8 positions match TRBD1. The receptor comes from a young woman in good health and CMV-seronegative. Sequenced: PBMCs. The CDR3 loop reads CASSEVGIQGATFF. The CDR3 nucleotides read TGTGCCAGCAGTGAAGTCGGCATTCAGGGGGCGACTTTCTTT.